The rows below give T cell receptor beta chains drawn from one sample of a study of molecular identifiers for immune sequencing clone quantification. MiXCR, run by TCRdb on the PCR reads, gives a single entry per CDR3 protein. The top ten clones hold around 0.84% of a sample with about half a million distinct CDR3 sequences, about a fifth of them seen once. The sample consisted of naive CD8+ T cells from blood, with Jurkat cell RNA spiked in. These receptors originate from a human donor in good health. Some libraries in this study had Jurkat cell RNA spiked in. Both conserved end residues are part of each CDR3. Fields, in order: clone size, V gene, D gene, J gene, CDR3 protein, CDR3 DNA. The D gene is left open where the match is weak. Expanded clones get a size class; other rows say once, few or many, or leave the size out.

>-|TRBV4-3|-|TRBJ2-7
CASSQAQGSSYEQYF
TGCGCCAGCAGCCAAGCTCAAGGGAGCTCCTACGAGCAGTACTTC
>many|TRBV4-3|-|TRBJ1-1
CASSQQGLLNTEAFF
TGCGCCAGCAGCCAACAGGGGCTCTTGAACACTGAAGCTTTCTTT
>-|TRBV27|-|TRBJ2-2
CASSFGNPGELFF
TGTGCCAGCAGTTTTGGGAACCCCGGGGAGCTGTTTTTT
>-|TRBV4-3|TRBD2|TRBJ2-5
CASSQDEGGLAGFETQYF
TGCGCCAGCAGCCAAGATGAGGGCGGACTAGCGGGATTTGAGACCCAGTACTTC
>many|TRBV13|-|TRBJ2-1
CASSSQAGVGPPIEQFF
TGTGCCAGCAGCTCCCAAGCCGGCGTCGGGCCCCCGATTGAGCAGTTCTTC
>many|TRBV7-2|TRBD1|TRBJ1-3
CASSLGQGANTIYF
TGTGCCAGCAGCTTAGGGCAGGGGGCGAACACCATATATTTT
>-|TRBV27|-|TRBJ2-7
CASKSKAVYEQYF
TGTGCCAGCAAATCAAAGGCCGTCTACGAGCAGTACTTC
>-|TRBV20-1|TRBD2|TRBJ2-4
CSARPSGSEAAKNIQYF
TGCAGTGCTAGACCCAGCGGGAGCGAAGCAGCCAAAAACATTCAGTACTTC
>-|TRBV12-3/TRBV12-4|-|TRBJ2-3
CASSAPGLDTQYF
TGTGCCAGCAGCGCCCCGGGGTTGGATACGCAGTATTTT
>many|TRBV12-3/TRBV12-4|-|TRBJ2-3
CASSPAGTGTDTQYF
TGTGCCAGCAGTCCCGCCGGGACGGGCACAGATACGCAGTATTTT
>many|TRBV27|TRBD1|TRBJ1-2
CASSLGTGGNYGYTF
TGTGCCAGCAGTTTAGGGACAGGGGGGAACTATGGCTACACCTTC
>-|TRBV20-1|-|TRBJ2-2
CSANRVNTGELFF
TGCAGTGCTAACAGGGTCAACACCGGGGAGCTGTTTTTT
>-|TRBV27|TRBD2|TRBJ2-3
CASSLLRTSGTGTQYF
TGTGCCAGCAGTTTATTGCGGACTAGCGGCACAGGTACGCAGTATTTT
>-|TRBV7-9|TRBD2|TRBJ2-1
CASSLGSSGTSNEQFF
TGTGCCAGCAGCTTGGGGTCCTCCGGGACTAGCAATGAGCAGTTCTTC
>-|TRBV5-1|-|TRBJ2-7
CASSLDHYSYEQYF
TGCGCCAGCAGCTTAGATCACTACTCCTACGAGCAGTACTTC
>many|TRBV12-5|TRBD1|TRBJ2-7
CASGPGQFYEQYF
TGTGCTAGTGGTCCGGGACAGTTCTACGAGCAGTACTTC
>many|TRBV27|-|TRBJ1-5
CASSLYHSVYQPQHF
TGTGCCAGCAGTCTATATCACTCAGTCTATCAGCCCCAGCATTTT
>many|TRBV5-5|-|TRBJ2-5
CASSLEWRETQYF
TGTGCCAGCAGCTTGGAATGGAGAGAGACCCAGTACTTC
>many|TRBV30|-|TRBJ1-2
CAWSVSGANYGYTF
TGTGCCTGGAGTGTATCAGGAGCGAACTATGGCTACACCTTC
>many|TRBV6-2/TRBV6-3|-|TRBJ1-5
CASSPGADFNQPQHF
TGTGCCAGCAGTCCCGGGGCAGACTTCAATCAGCCCCAGCATTTT
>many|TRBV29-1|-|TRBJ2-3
CSVVQTDTQYF
TGCAGCGTTGTGCAGACAGATACGCAGTATTTT
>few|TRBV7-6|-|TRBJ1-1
CASSLERGSLNTEAFF
TGTGCCAGCAGCTTAGAGAGGGGTAGTTTGAACACTGAAGCTTTCTTT
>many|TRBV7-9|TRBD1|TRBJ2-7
CASSPPNTGAGDEQYF
TGTGCCAGCAGCCCCCCGAATACAGGGGCAGGCGACGAGCAGTACTTC
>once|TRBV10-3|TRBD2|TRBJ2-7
CAIMDGSLAGGPVQYF
TGTGCCATCATGGACGGCTCTTTAGCGGGGGGGCCGGTGCAGTACTTC
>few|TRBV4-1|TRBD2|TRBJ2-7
CASSPTSGGPYEQYF
TGCGCCAGCAGCCCGACTAGCGGGGGACCCTACGAGCAGTACTTC
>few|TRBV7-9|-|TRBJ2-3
CASSLVELSTDTQYF
TGTGCCAGCAGCTTGGTTGAACTCAGCACAGATACGCAGTATTTT
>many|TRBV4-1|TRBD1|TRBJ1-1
CASSHGTGQGEAFF
TGCGCCAGCAGCCATGGGACAGGGCAAGGGGAAGCTTTCTTT
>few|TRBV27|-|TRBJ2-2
CASSGVGAGELFF
TGTGCCAGCAGTGGGGTAGGAGCCGGGGAGCTGTTTTTT
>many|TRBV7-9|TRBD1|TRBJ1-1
CASSLTGAYTEAFF
TGTGCCAGCAGTTTAACAGGGGCCTACACTGAAGCTTTCTTT
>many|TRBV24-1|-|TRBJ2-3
CATSDLATDTQYF
TGTGCCACCAGTGACCTAGCGACAGATACGCAGTATTTT
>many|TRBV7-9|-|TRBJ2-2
CASSLPQATNTGELFF
TGTGCCAGCAGCTTACCCCAGGCCACGAACACCGGGGAGCTGTTTTTT
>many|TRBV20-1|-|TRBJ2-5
CSVKTRDTDVLMETQYF
TGCAGTGTTAAGACCCGGGATACAGATGTCCTCATGGAGACCCAGTACTTC
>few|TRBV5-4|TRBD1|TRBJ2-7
CASSDRGKNYEQYF
TGTGCCAGCAGCGACAGGGGAAAGAACTACGAGCAGTACTTC
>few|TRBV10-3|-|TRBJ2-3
CASQDLAQSTDTRYF
TGTGCCTCCCAAGATTTGGCCCAAAGCACAGATACGCGGTATTTT
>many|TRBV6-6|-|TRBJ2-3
CASSYLNIDTQYF
TGTGCCAGCAGTTACCTGAATATCGATACGCAGTATTTT
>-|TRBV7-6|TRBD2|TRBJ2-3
CASSSVPSGDRTSTDTQYF
TGTGCCAGCAGCTCCGTACCTAGCGGGGACCGCACTAGCACAGATACGCAGTATTTT
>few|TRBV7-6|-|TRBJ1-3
CASSLAAGDGNTIYF
TGTGCCAGCAGCTTAGCAGCGGGGGACGGAAACACCATATATTTT
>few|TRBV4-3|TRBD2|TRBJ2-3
CASSQDVGGRLAGAAGGTDTQYF
TGCGCCAGCAGCCAAGATGTGGGCGGACGGCTAGCGGGGGCGGCCGGTGGCACAGATACGCAGTATTTT
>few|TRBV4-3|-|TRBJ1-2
CASSPGVGGAYGYTF
TGCGCCAGCAGCCCGGGAGTTGGGGGGGCCTATGGCTACACCTTC
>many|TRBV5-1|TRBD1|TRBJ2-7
CASSNTGVYEQYF
TGCGCCAGCAGTAACACAGGGGTCTACGAGCAGTACTTC
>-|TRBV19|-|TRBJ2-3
CASSIKGADTQYF
TGTGCCAGTAGTATCAAAGGGGCGGATACGCAGTATTTT
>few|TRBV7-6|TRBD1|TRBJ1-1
CASSPRDSYMNTEAFF
TGTGCCAGCAGCCCGAGGGACAGCTACATGAACACTGAAGCTTTCTTT
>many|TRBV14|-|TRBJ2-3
CASSPQDGGQSDTQYF
TGTGCCAGCAGCCCCCAAGATGGCGGACAGTCAGATACGCAGTATTTT
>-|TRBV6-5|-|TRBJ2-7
CASSFRQPEVPYEQYF
TGTGCCAGCAGTTTTCGACAGCCGGAAGTACCCTACGAGCAGTACTTC
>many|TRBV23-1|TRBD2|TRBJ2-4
CASSLGRGSQYF
TGCGCCAGCTCCCTTGGGAGGGGTAGTCAGTACTTC
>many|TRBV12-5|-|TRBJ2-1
CASGYEGAYNEQFF
TGTGCTAGTGGTTATGAGGGAGCCTACAATGAGCAGTTCTTC
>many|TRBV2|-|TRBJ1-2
CASSGQGSPGYTF
TGTGCCAGCAGTGGCCAGGGGAGTCCTGGCTACACCTTC
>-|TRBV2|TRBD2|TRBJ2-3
CASSEMTSGTDMQYF
TGTGCCAGCAGTGAAATGACTAGCGGCACAGATATGCAGTATTTT
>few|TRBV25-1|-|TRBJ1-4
CASSGTGVIANEKLFF
TGTGCCAGCAGTGGAACTGGGGTGATCGCTAATGAAAAACTGTTTTTT
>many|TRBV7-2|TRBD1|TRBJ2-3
CASSARDSRTDTQYF
TGTGCCAGCAGCGCCCGGGACAGCCGCACAGATACGCAGTATTTT
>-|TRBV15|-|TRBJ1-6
CATSREKDYNSPLHF
TGTGCCACCAGCAGGGAAAAGGACTATAATTCACCCCTCCACTTT
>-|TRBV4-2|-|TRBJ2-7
CASSQGLGTYEQCF
TGTGCCAGCAGCCAAGGACTGGGCACCTACGAGCAGTGCTTC
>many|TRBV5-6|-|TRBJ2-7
CASSFAGDSYEQYF
TGTGCCAGCAGCTTCGCAGGAGATTCCTACGAGCAGTACTTC
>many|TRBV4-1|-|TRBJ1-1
CASSPRGGGGTEAFF
TGCGCCAGCAGCCCAAGAGGAGGAGGAGGGACTGAAGCTTTCTTT
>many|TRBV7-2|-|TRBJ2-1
CASSLARGVNEQFF
TGTGCCAGCAGCTTAGCGAGGGGGGTTAATGAGCAGTTCTTC
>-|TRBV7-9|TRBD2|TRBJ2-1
CASSPSGSFVEQFF
TGTGCCAGCAGCCCTAGCGGGAGTTTTGTTGAGCAGTTCTTC
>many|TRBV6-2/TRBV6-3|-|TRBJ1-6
CASRPDPGRNSPLHF
TGTGCCAGCAGGCCGGACCCCGGTCGAAATTCACCCCTCCACTTT
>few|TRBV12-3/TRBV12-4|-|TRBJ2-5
CASTPELEETQYF
TGTGCCAGCACCCCGGAGCTAGAAGAGACCCAGTACTTC
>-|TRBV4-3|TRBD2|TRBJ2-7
CASSQDHGRLAVYEQYF
TGCGCCAGCAGCCAAGACCACGGGCGACTAGCGGTTTACGAGCAGTACTTC
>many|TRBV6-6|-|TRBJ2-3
CASSYGRGGTDTQYF
TGTGCCAGCAGTTATGGCAGGGGTGGCACAGATACGCAGTATTTT